One and the same sample provided the 25 T cell receptor beta chains below, sequenced in a study of CD8 T cells in Susac syndrome. Reverse transcription of roughly 0.45 to 1 ug RNA was performed with random hexamers. TCRdb used MiXCR to reprocess the immunoSEQ multiplex PCR reads, holding one entry per CDR3 protein. The table shows about 150,000 distinct CDR3 sequences, with under 97% occurring only once. Material: CD4+ T cells from PBMCs. The receptors come from a human donor with Susac syndrome.

This clonotype has more than one count but fewer than ten. The chain recombines TRBV11-2 with TRBJ2-5, with D uncertain. The CDR3 contains 11 residues. V was cut by 1 base and J by 5 bases, with 2 bases left in between. Germline CDR1 is SGHAT and CDR2 is FQNNGV. CDR3 in DNA: TGTGCCAGCAGCTTAGTGGAGACCCAGTACTTC. Residues: CASSLVETQYF. Drawing the rest from reference TRBV11-2 and TRBJ2-5, the complete variable domain is EAGVAQSPRYKIIEKRQSVAFWCNPISGHATLYWYQQILGQGPKLLIQFQNNGVVDDSQLPKDRFSAERLKGVDSTLKIQPAKLEDSAVYLCASSLVETQYFGPGTRLLVL.

The chain couples TRBV6-6 to TRBJ2-6; no firm D call. Germline V gene sequence: CDR1 MNHNY, CDR2 SVGAGI (reference sequence). This CDR3 region has 15 residues. V dropped 2 bases and J dropped 1 base, with 6 bases sitting between them. The CDR3 protein is CASSYVQSGANVLTF. The CDR3 DNA reads as TGTGCCAGCAGTTACGTACAGTCTGGGGCCAACGTCCTGACTTTC.

CDR3: CASSLEQGNEQFF. CDR3 DNA sequence: TGCGCCAGCAGCTTGGAGCAGGGAAATGAGCAGTTCTTC. The chain has TRBV5-1 and TRBJ2-1, with D possibly being TRBD1 (5 bases). The CDR3 spans 13 residues. The germline gives CDR1 SGHRS, CDR2 YFSETQ. Between the trimmed V and J ends, which lost 0 bases and 7 bases, there was a span of 8 bases.

The chain combines TRBV24-1 with TRBJ2-7; the D is unclear. With 2 bases removed from V and 2 bases from J, the gap between germline ends came to 12 bases. The CDR3 sequence is 15 residues long. In germline, CDR1 is KGHDR, CDR2 SFDVKD. The CDR3 nucleotides are TGTGCCACCAGTGATTCCAGGAGCCTCACCTACGAGCAGTACTTC. As protein: CATSDSRSLTYEQYF.

The chain joins TRBV25-1 to TRBJ2-5, with TRBD2 matching over 7 bases. From germline, CDR1 is MGHDK and CDR2 SYGVNS. The CDR3 has 15 residues. J gave up 5 bases and V 3 bases, and 9 bases lay outside the gene matches. CDR3 loop: CASSDPGLGGETQYF. The CDR3 DNA sequence: TGTGCCAGCAGTGACCCCGGCCTCGGGGGGGAGACCCAGTACTTC.

This chain joins TRBV5-1 and TRBJ2-2; 11 nucleotides agree with TRBD1. In germline, CDR1 is SGHRS, CDR2 YFSETQ. The CDR3 has 15 residues. J gave up 6 bases and V 4 bases, and 5 bases lay outside the gene matches. This CDR3 reads CASSLGQGGPGELFF. Written as DNA, the CDR3 is TGCGCCAGCAGCCTGGGACAGGGGGGACCCGGGGAGCTGTTTTTT.

The genes are TRBV4-2 and TRBJ2-1; 13 nucleotides line up with TRBD2. The germline CDR1 and CDR2 sequences are LGHNA and YNFKEQ. The CDR3 is 19 residues long. V lost 0 bases to trimming and J lost 5 bases; unmatched junction nucleotides: 10. The DNA for the CDR3 is TGTGCCAGCAGCCAAGACCCCCTCACTAGCGGGGGGGCCAACAATGAGCAGTTCTTC. Amino acid sequence: CASSQDPLTSGGANNEQFF.

This sequence joins TRBV15 and TRBJ2-5; D unclear. Trimming shortened V by 1 base and J by 4 bases, and 4 bases separated the two germline ends. There are 12 residues in the CDR3. Germline CDR1 reads LNHNV; CDR2 reads YYDKDF (reference sequence). The CDR3 region is CATSRAGETQYF. In nucleotides, the CDR3 is TGTGCCACCAGCAGAGCGGGAGAGACCCAGTACTTC.

This chain's CDR3 is CASVQGERLNTGELFF. In DNA, the CDR3 is TGTGCCAGCGTGCAGGGGGAAAGACTGAACACCGGGGAGCTGTTTTTT. The chain uses TRBV28 and TRBJ2-2; 7 bases are shared with TRBD1. The CDR3 covers 16 residues. V gave up 8 bases and J gave up 1 base; unmatched junction bases: 10. CDR1 and CDR2 (germline): MDHEN, SYDVKM.

This chain connects TRBV19 to TRBJ2-7; TRBD1 or TRBD2 may be the D gene (5 bases each). The germline CDR1 and CDR2 sequences are LNHDA and SQIVND (reference sequence). Trimming left V 1 base short and J 1 base short, with 14 bases between. The CDR3 is made up of 16 amino acids. CDR3 loop: CASSIVRGAVSYEQYF. In DNA, the CDR3 is TGTGCCAGTAGTATAGTACGGGGCGCGGTATCCTACGAGCAGTACTTC.

The rearrangement links TRBV29-1 to TRBJ1-1; unclear D gene. The CDR3 runs to 11 residues. Trimming pared 3 bases from V and 1 base from J, leaving 3 bases between. CDR1 is SQVTM and CDR2 is ANQGSEA in the germline V gene. The CDR3 sequence is CSVDSNTEAFF. The CDR3 nucleotides are TGCAGCGTTGACTCGAACACTGAAGCTTTCTTT.

The V and J genes are TRBV5-1 and TRBJ2-3; D ambiguous. The V end lost 2 bases, the J end lost 0 bases, and 7 bases lay between the germline ends. This CDR3 is 14 amino acids long. In germline, CDR1 is SGHRS, CDR2 YFSETQ. CDR3: CASSFAASTDTQYF. CDR3 DNA sequence: TGCGCCAGCAGCTTTGCGGCTAGCACAGATACGCAGTATTTT.

This CDR3 reads CASSLDPDSYNEQFF. CDR3 bases: TGTGCCAGCAGCTTAGACCCCGACAGCTACAATGAGCAGTTCTTC. The gene calls are TRBV11-2 and TRBJ2-1, with D perhaps matching TRBD1 (5 bases). CDR1 is SGHAT, CDR2 FQNNGV, per germline. Deletions cut 0 bases from V and 3 bases from J, with 9 bases between. The CDR3 covers 15 residues. The complete variable domain, with remaining parts taken from reference TRBV11-2 and TRBJ2-1, reads EAGVAQSPRYKIIEKRQSVAFWCNPISGHATLYWYQQILGQGPKLLIQFQNNGVVDDSQLPKDRFSAERLKGVDSTLKIQPAKLEDSAVYLCASSLDPDSYNEQFFGPGTRLTVL.

The J gene is TRBJ2-7, the V gene TRBV7-3; D call uncertain. The germline CDR1 and CDR2 sequences are SGHTA and FQGTGA. The CDR3 is made up of 11 amino acids. Trimming left V 5 bases short and J 7 bases short, with 9 bases between. This CDR3 is CASSPTREQYF. DNA for the CDR3: TGTGCCAGCAGCCCAACACGGGAGCAGTACTTC.

This sequence joins TRBV30 and TRBJ2-5, with D tentatively TRBD1 (6 bases). CDR3 length: 17 amino acids. Germline-derived CDR1 and CDR2 are GTSNPN and SVGIG (reference sequence). V was cut by 0 bases and J by 2 bases, with 19 bases left in between. The CDR3 nucleotides read TGTGCCTGGAGTGTTTCACAGGGAAGAACCTATCAAGAGACCCAGTACTTC. Amino acids: CAWSVSQGRTYQETQYF.

The genes are TRBV3-1 and TRBJ2-3; possible D gene TRBD1, 5 bases. Trimming stripped 0 bases from V and 8 bases from J, with 9 bases between. This CDR3 is 13 amino acids long. Looked up from germline, CDR1 is LGHDT and CDR2 is YNNKEL (reference sequence). Here the CDR3 DNA reads TGTGCCAGCAGCCAAGAAAGTAGGGGTACGCAGTATTTT. Amino acids: CASSQESRGTQYF.

In its sample, this clonotype was seen once. The chain carries TRBV28 and TRBJ2-1; 8 nucleotides match TRBD1. V was clipped by 5 bases and J by 5 bases; unmatched bases: 2. This CDR3 is built from 13 residues. From germline, CDR1 is MDHEN and CDR2 SYDVKM. The CDR3 coding sequence is TGTGCCAGCAGTACAGGGGGTCACAATGAGCAGTTCTTC. It translates to CASSTGGHNEQFF.

V gene TRBV5-4 combines with J gene TRBJ1-1; 8 nucleotides line up with TRBD1. The V gene's germline CDR1 is SGHNT and CDR2 YYREEE (reference sequence). With 0 bases clipped from V and 4 bases from J, the junction kept 5 bases outside the gene matches. The CDR3 loop spans 15 amino acids. The CDR3 coding sequence is TGTGCCAGCAGCTTGGGAATTGGGACAGGCACTGAAGCTTTCTTT. This codes for CASSLGIGTGTEAFF. The variable domain in full, with the rest retrieved from reference TRBV5-4 and TRBJ1-1, is ETGVTQSPTHLIKTRGQQVTLRCSSQSGHNTVSWYQQALGQGPQFIFQYYREEENGRGNFPPRFSGLQFPNYSSELNVNALELDDSALYLCASSLGIGTGTEAFFGQGTRLTVV.

As concerns this clonotype: A read error may produce the germline difference seen at one junction end. The chain has TRBV18 and TRBJ2-6, with no clear D. There are 14 residues in the CDR3. From germline, CDR1 is KGHSH and CDR2 LQKENI. CDR3 in DNA: TGTGCCAGCTCACTCGACTCTGGGCCCAACGTCCTGACTTTC. Residues: CASSLDSGPNVLTF.

The J gene is TRBJ2-1, the V gene TRBV20-1; 7 bases align to TRBD1. Per germline, CDR1 DFQATT and CDR2 SNEGSKA (reference sequence). With V trimmed by 5 bases and J by 7 bases, 8 bases remained unmatched. The CDR3 runs 13 residues. CDR3 in DNA: TGCAGTGCTCTATCGGGACAGCTTAATGAGCAGTTCTTC. It yields the protein CSALSGQLNEQFF.

The chain carries TRBV7-9 and TRBJ1-6; D is unresolved. Trimming cost V 1 base and J 11 bases, with 12 bases left between them. CDR1 is SEHNR and CDR2 is FQNEAQ in the germline V gene (reference sequence). The CDR3 contains 14 residues. Here the CDR3 DNA reads TGTGCCAGCAGCTTAGAAGGCACCCGGCCACCCCTCCACTTT. It encodes CASSLEGTRPPLHF.

The chain combines TRBV5-4 with TRBJ2-6; TRBD1 agrees at 8 bases. Germline values: CDR1 SGHNT, CDR2 YYREEE (reference sequence). V was pared by 0 bases and J by 2 bases, with 4 bases of the junction left unmatched. The CDR3 totals 17 residues. DNA for the CDR3: TGTGCCAGCAGCTTGGGAGCGACAGGGGCTGGGGCCAACGTCCTGACTTTC. This codes for CASSLGATGAGANVLTF.

The chain uses TRBV4-1 and TRBJ2-2; 11 nucleotides agree with TRBD2. V shed 0 bases, J shed 6 bases, and the junction held 3 bases outside the gene matches. Germline loops: CDR1 MGHRA, CDR2 YSYEKL. This CDR3 region has 16 residues. CDR3 bases: TGCGCCAGCAGCCAAGATCTAGCGGGGGGCGCCGGGGAGCTGTTTTTT. Its translation is CASSQDLAGGAGELFF.

This chain links TRBV10-3 with TRBJ1-2; 11 bases fit TRBD1. Germline CDR1 ENHRY, CDR2 SYGVKD. The junction had 4 bases not matched to a gene; V was cut back by 10 bases and J by 3 bases. The CDR3 contains 13 residues. The CDR3 is CATGGQGDYGYTF. CDR3 nucleotide sequence: TGTGCCACCGGGGGACAGGGGGACTATGGCTACACCTTC.

This clonotype showed up just a few times. This rearrangement joins TRBV29-1 to TRBJ2-7; 8 positions agree with TRBD1. There are 14 residues in the CDR3. The V and J ends lost 4 bases and 5 bases, in that order; junction bases with no gene match: 10. The V gene's germline CDR1 is SQVTM and CDR2 ANQGSEA. This chain's CDR3 is CSVGHEDRVHEQYF. Here the CDR3 DNA reads TGCAGCGTTGGCCATGAGGACAGGGTGCACGAGCAGTACTTC.